One and the same sample provided the 30 T cell receptor beta chains below, sequenced in a study of shared clonotypes between healthy human individuals. Repertoires were generated with immunoSEQ multiplex PCR, while TCRdb's copy carries only in-frame clones and drops some. The repertoire holds more than 400,000 clones, with almost 97% as singletons. The sample taken for sequencing was naive CD4+ T cells sorted from blood. The subset here: CD45RA+ positively selected. The receptors originated from a woman in her 30s in good health.

V gene TRBV6-1 combines with J gene TRBJ1-3; D is unresolved. The CDR3 length is 15 residues. The germline gives CDR1 MNHNS, CDR2 SASEGT. V lost 7 bases to trimming and J lost 0 bases, with 13 bases between them. The CDR3 loop reads CASTVAGNSGNTIYF. The CDR3 DNA sequence: TGTGCCAGCACTGTTGCCGGGAACTCTGGAAACACCATATATTTT.

The chain combines TRBV28 with TRBJ2-2, with 9 nucleotides matching TRBD1. In germline, CDR1 is MDHEN, CDR2 SYDVKM. Trimming took 0 bases from V and 5 from J; bases not matched to a gene: 7. The CDR3 loop spans 17 amino acids. CDR3 sequence reads: CASSLWISGTGTGELFF. In DNA form, the CDR3 reads TGTGCCAGCAGTTTATGGATCTCCGGGACAGGGACCGGGGAGCTGTTTTTT.

The chain combines TRBV28 with TRBJ2-3; 8 positions agree with TRBD1. With 6 bases clipped from V and 2 bases from J, the junction kept 7 bases outside the gene matches. This CDR3 spans 15 amino acids. Germline CDR1 reads MDHEN; CDR2 reads SYDVKM. The CDR3: CASSLDRGNTDTQYF. The CDR3 nucleotides read TGTGCCAGCAGCCTTGACAGGGGAAACACAGATACGCAGTATTTT.

This rearrangement joins TRBV19 to TRBJ2-1; D might be TRBD2 (6 bases). V lost 5 bases and J 6 bases, leaving 17 bases between the germline ends. The CDR3 has 15 amino acids. Germline CDR1 and CDR2: LNHDA and SQIVND (reference sequence). Here the CDR3 reads CASSSLGSPLNEQFF. CDR3 in DNA: TGTGCCAGTAGTTCGCTCGGGAGCCCGCTCAATGAGCAGTTCTTC.

On this clone: The junction does not match germline at one end; this may be a read error. This chain joins TRBV15 and TRBJ2-7; D is possibly TRBD2 (6 bases). Per germline, CDR1 LNHNV and CDR2 YYDKDF (reference sequence). The CDR3 has 13 residues. The CDR3 DNA is TGTGCCACCAGCAGTCGTCACCGGGAGCGACCGTGTTTT. Translation gives CATSSRHRERPCF.

The chain uses TRBV28 and TRBJ1-1; D uncertain. This CDR3 has 12 amino acids. Germline V CDR1 and CDR2: MDHEN, SYDVKM. The V and J ends lost 10 bases and 1 base respectively, with 10 bases between them. DNA of the CDR3: TGTGCCATCCATCAAGGGAACACTGAAGCTTTCTTT. It codes for CAIHQGNTEAFF.

This clone appeared once. This chain uses TRBV28 with TRBJ2-1; D may be TRBD1 (5 bases). The V end lost 3 bases, the J end lost 4 bases, and 13 bases lay between the germline ends. Germline CDR1 reads MDHEN; CDR2 reads SYDVKM. The CDR3 sequence is 15 residues long. This CDR3 reads CASSFSVSGYNEQFF. Written as DNA, the CDR3 is TGTGCCAGCAGTTTCAGCGTTTCAGGGTACAATGAGCAGTTCTTC.

This clone appeared a single time. The genes are TRBV2 and TRBJ2-3; TRBD2 agrees at 9 bases. The length of the CDR3 is 14 residues. The germline CDR1 and CDR2 sequences are SNHLY and FYNNEI. Unmatched junction bases numbered 8, after V lost 8 bases and J lost 5 bases. CDR3 residues: CASLGGRAVDTQYF. The CDR3 DNA sequence: TGTGCCAGCCTTGGCGGGAGGGCGGTAGATACGCAGTATTTT. The full variable domain, in which reference TRBV2 and TRBJ2-3 provide the parts outside the CDR3, is EPEVTQTPSHQVTQMGQEVILRCVPISNHLYFYWYRQILGQKVEFLVSFYNNEISEKSEIFDDQFSVERPDGSNFTLKIRSTKLEDSAMYFCASLGGRAVDTQYFGPGTRLTVL.

The V and J genes are TRBV19 and TRBJ1-1, with TRBD1 as a possible D gene (5 bases). CDR3 length equals 13 residues. The V end lost 3 bases, the J end lost 7 bases, and 12 bases lay between the germline ends. CDR1 and CDR2 from the germline V gene are LNHDA and SQIVND (reference sequence). CDR3 protein: CASSIGRVGEAFF. The CDR3 DNA sequence: TGTGCCAGTAGTATCGGCAGGGTGGGTGAAGCTTTCTTT.

The V gene is TRBV28, the J gene TRBJ2-3; 11 bases align to TRBD2. The trim removed 5 bases at V and 6 bases at J, leaving 7 bases unmatched. From germline, CDR1 is MDHEN and CDR2 SYDVKM. The CDR3 loop spans 15 amino acids. The CDR3 DNA reads TGTGCCAGCAGTGTACTAGCGGGAGTGGTTGATACGCAGTATTTT. It encodes CASSVLAGVVDTQYF.

This chain connects TRBV20-1 to TRBJ2-1, with 9 bases lining up with TRBD1. Germline V gives CDR1 DFQATT, CDR2 SNEGSKA (reference sequence). The V gene end was trimmed by 6 bases and the J gene end by 9 bases; junction bases not matched to a gene: 3. The CDR3 runs to 11 residues. DNA of the CDR3: TGCAGTGCCGGGACAGGGACTGAGCAGTTCTTC. Protein: CSAGTGTEQFF.

The V and J genes are TRBV15 and TRBJ1-5; 9 bases align to TRBD1. The CDR3 covers 19 residues. V lost 4 bases, J lost 2 bases, and 15 bases stayed unmatched. CDR1 is LNHNV, CDR2 YYDKDF, per germline (reference sequence). CDR3 region: CATSTGQGGGLRGNQPQHF. In DNA, the CDR3 is TGTGCCACCAGCACGGGACAGGGTGGAGGTTTGCGCGGCAATCAGCCCCAGCATTTT.

The V gene is TRBV18, the J gene TRBJ2-5; 7 nucleotides line up with TRBD2. The CDR3 sequence is 15 residues long. V trimming: 1 base; J trimming: 5 bases; junction bases outside the gene matches: 7. Germline V lookup: CDR1 KGHSH, CDR2 LQKENI. CDR3 sequence (DNA): TGTGCCAGCTCACCACGGACTAGTTTGGGGGAGACCCAGTACTTC. Protein sequence: CASSPRTSLGETQYF. Complete variable domain (other parts from reference TRBV18 and TRBJ2-5): NAGVMQNPRHLVRRRGQEARLRCSPMKGHSHVYWYRQLPEEGLKFMVYLQKENIIDESGMPKERFSAEFPKEGPSILRIQQVVRGDSAAYFCASSPRTSLGETQYFGPGTRLLVL.

The chain uses TRBV28 and TRBJ1-3; 8 nucleotides line up with TRBD1. Germline CDR1 is MDHEN and CDR2 is SYDVKM. Trimming took 7 bases from V and 4 from J; bases not matched to a gene: 6. The CDR3 runs 14 residues. The CDR3 DNA sequence: TGTGCCAGCATGATGGACAGGGCCGGAAACACCATATATTTT. Its translation is CASMMDRAGNTIYF.

In DNA, the CDR3 is TGTGCCAGCAAACAGGGCGACAATCAGCCCCAGCATTTT. This encodes CASKQGDNQPQHF. The V gene is TRBV7-8, the J gene TRBJ1-5, with D possibly TRBD1 on 6 matching bases. The germline V gene has CDR1 SGHVS and CDR2 FQNEAQ. The CDR3 is made up of 13 amino acids. Trimming pared 7 bases from V and 3 bases from J, leaving 10 bases between.

The CDR3 is CASSPAGGRLSDTQYF. The CDR3 region has the DNA TGTGCCAGCAGCCCAGCTGGCGGGAGGTTGTCGGATACGCAGTATTTT. This sequence joins TRBV7-3 and TRBJ2-3, with 8 bases identical to TRBD2. Germline V gene data show CDR1 as SGHTA and CDR2 as FQGTGA. This CDR3 has 16 amino acids. Trimming cost V 5 bases and J 6 bases; bases outside gene matches: 13.

This chain links TRBV5-1 with TRBJ2-5; D gene ambiguous. The DNA matches TRBJ2-7 better at its end, which makes the J call doubtful. The CDR3 extends over 15 amino acids. The germline V gene has CDR1 SGHRS and CDR2 YFSETQ. The chain's CDR3 is CASSLTRTSTYEQYF. CDR3 coding DNA: TGCGCCAGCAGCTTGACACGGACCTCAACCTACGAGCAGTACTTC.

As concerns this clone: The same CDR3 is also encoded by other DNA sequences in this sample. The chain has TRBV28 and TRBJ2-3; unclear D gene. The CDR3 has 12 amino acids. Trimming shortened V by 3 bases and J by 5 bases, and 6 bases separated the two germline ends. CDR1 MDHEN and CDR2 SYDVKM come from the germline V gene. The CDR3 DNA follows: TGTGCCAGCAGTTTGAGTTTAGATACGCAGTATTTT. This gives the protein CASSLSLDTQYF. The whole variable domain, remainder taken from reference TRBV28 and TRBJ2-3, is DVKVTQSSRYLVKRTGEKVFLECVQDMDHENMFWYRQDPGLGLRLIYFSYDVKMKEKGDIPEGYSVSREKKERFSLILESASTNQTSMYLCASSLSLDTQYFGPGTRLTVL.

The rearrangement joins TRBV28 to TRBJ1-5; D unclear. V was cut by 7 bases and J by 1 base, with 8 bases left in between. Germline CDR1 reads MDHEN; CDR2 reads SYDVKM. This CDR3 region has 13 residues. The CDR3 region has the DNA TGTGCCAGCACCTCGGACAGCAATCAGCCCCAGCATTTT. As protein: CASTSDSNQPQHF.

The genes are TRBV10-3 and TRBJ1-2, with a tentative D call TRBD1 (6 bases). The V gene lost 10 bases and the J gene lost 4 bases, with 13 bases spanning the gap. The length of the CDR3 is 12 residues. The germline V gene encodes CDR1 ENHRY and CDR2 SYGVKD. The DNA of the CDR3 is TGTGCCACCAGGGGACGCAGCTATGGCTACACCTTC. Translated: CATRGRSYGYTF.

This chain links TRBV5-5 with TRBJ1-5; D remains unclear. Germline lookup yields CDR1 SGHKS and CDR2 YYEKEE (reference sequence). CDR3 length: 13 residues. V was pared by 1 base and J by 4 bases, with 6 bases between. CDR3 amino acids: CASSLTTNQPQHF. The CDR3 DNA is TGTGCCAGCAGCTTGACCACTAATCAGCCCCAGCATTTT.

The chain carries TRBV5-1 and TRBJ2-1; possible D gene TRBD2, 6 bases. Trimming shortened V by 2 bases and J by 4 bases, and 16 bases separated the two germline ends. Per germline, CDR1 SGHRS and CDR2 YFSETQ. CDR3 length: 16 residues. CDR3 region: CASSFGASVLYNEQFF. The CDR3 nucleotides read TGCGCCAGCAGCTTTGGAGCTAGCGTACTATACAATGAGCAGTTCTTC.

The chain has TRBV18 and TRBJ2-7, with TRBD2 matching over 11 bases. Germline lookup yields CDR1 KGHSH and CDR2 LQKENI. The CDR3 is 16 amino acids. Trimming removed 1 base from V and 2 bases from J; junction bases left unmatched: 4. The CDR3 sequence is CASSPRISGRAYEQYF. In nucleotides, the CDR3 is TGTGCCAGCTCACCACGTATTAGCGGGAGGGCCTACGAGCAGTACTTC.

The chain combines TRBV27 with TRBJ2-2; tentatively, D is TRBD2 (7 bases). V lost 6 bases and J 6 bases, leaving 17 bases between the germline ends. This CDR3 has 15 amino acids. CDR1 and CDR2 (germline): MNHEY, SMNVEV (reference sequence). The CDR3 loop is CASRTPGGGAGELFF. Here the CDR3 DNA reads TGTGCCAGCAGAACCCCGGGGGGCGGAGCCGGGGAGCTGTTTTTT.

The rearrangement joins TRBV27 to TRBJ2-1, with D possibly matching TRBD1 (6 bases). Germline V gene sequence: CDR1 MNHEY, CDR2 SMNVEV (reference sequence). This CDR3 comprises 15 residues. Between the trimmed V and J ends, which lost 5 bases and 2 bases, there was a span of 13 bases. CDR3 amino acids: CASSLDRLPYNEQFF. The CDR3 DNA sequence: TGTGCCAGCAGTCTAGACAGGCTCCCCTACAATGAGCAGTTCTTC.

V usage is TRBV28 and J usage is TRBJ1-1; a weak D match, TRBD1 (5 bases). The CDR3 spans 14 residues. Trimming left V 5 bases short and J 1 base short, with 11 bases between. Germline V lookup: CDR1 MDHEN, CDR2 SYDVKM. Written as DNA, the CDR3 is TGTGCCAGCAGTGGGGACGGGGGGAACACTGAAGCTTTCTTT. Encoded protein: CASSGDGGNTEAFF.

The chain uses TRBV15 and TRBJ2-1, with a possible D match to TRBD2 (6 bases). Germline V lookup: CDR1 LNHNV, CDR2 YYDKDF (reference sequence). The CDR3 covers 15 residues. The ends were cut back, 5 bases at V and 3 bases at J, with 14 bases in the middle. CDR3 DNA sequence: TGTGCCACCAGCCAAACGGGACTCCGCTACAATGAGCAGTTCTTC. It codes for CATSQTGLRYNEQFF.

The genes are TRBV7-3 and TRBJ2-3; the match to TRBD2 covers 7 bases. Germline assignment: CDR1 SGHTA and CDR2 FQGTGA. With 1 base clipped from V and 5 bases from J, the junction kept 15 bases outside the gene matches. This CDR3 has 18 residues. CDR3 bases: TGTGCCAGCAGCTTAAGTTCAGGTTACAGGAGCGGGGTAGATACGCAGTATTTT. This gives the protein CASSLSSGYRSGVDTQYF.

The chain joins TRBV5-1 to TRBJ1-1; 7 nucleotides agree with TRBD1. CDR1 and CDR2 from the germline V gene are SGHRS and YFSETQ. The CDR3 has 16 amino acids. V dropped 2 bases and J dropped 4; count of bases not matched to a gene: 11. The CDR3, as DNA: TGCGCCAGCAGCTTAAACGGTGAGAGACAGGGCACTGAAGCTTTCTTT. Translating it yields CASSLNGERQGTEAFF.

The chain's CDR3 is CATSRGMGASQYEQYF. The CDR3 nucleotides are TGTGCCACCAGCAGAGGGATGGGGGCGAGCCAATACGAGCAGTACTTC. J is TRBJ2-7 and V is TRBV15; TRBD1 might be the D (6 bases). CDR3 length: 16 amino acids. Deletions cut 1 base from V and 4 bases from J, with 17 bases between. The germline V gene encodes CDR1 LNHNV and CDR2 YYDKDF (reference sequence).